The text below deals with one T cell receptor (beta chain). Germline values: CDR1 MNHEY, CDR2 SVGAGI. The length of the CDR3 is 13 residues. V was pared by 0 bases and J by 11 bases, with 1 base of the junction left unmatched. The entry originates in a study of OX40 agonist ivuxolimab in advanced cancers. Produced via immunoSEQ multiplex PCR; TCRdb's table is partial and in-frame only. This sample has approximately 20,000 clones, with 65% to 70% found just once. Sequenced material: CD4+ or CD8+ T cells sorted from blood, taken in a trial of the OX40 agonist ivuxolimab. This clonotype was sampled from an adult with an advanced solid tumor such as melanoma, head and neck, liver or kidney cancer. V and J are TRBV6-5 and TRBJ1-4; the match to TRBD1 covers 9 bases. The CDR3 sequence: CASSYSTGGKLFF. The CDR3 bases are TGTGCCAGCAGTTACTCGACAGGGGGGAAACTGTTTTTT.